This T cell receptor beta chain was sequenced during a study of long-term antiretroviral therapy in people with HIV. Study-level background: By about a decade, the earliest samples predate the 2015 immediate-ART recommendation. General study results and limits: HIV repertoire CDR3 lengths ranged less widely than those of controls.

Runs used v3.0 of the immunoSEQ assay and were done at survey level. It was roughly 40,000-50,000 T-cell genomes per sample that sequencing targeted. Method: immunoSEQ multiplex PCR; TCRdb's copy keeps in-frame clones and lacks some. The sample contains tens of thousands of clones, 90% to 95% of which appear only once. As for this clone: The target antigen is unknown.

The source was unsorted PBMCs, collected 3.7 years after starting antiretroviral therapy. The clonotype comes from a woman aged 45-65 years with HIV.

The CDR3 nucleotides are TGTGCCAGCAGCTACCCCGGGACAGAAACTCAAGAGACCCAGTACTTC. It is translated as CASSYPGTETQETQYF. This chain links TRBV7-3 with TRBJ2-5, with 7 positions matching TRBD1. Germline V gene sequence: CDR1 SGHTA, CDR2 FQGTGA. With V trimmed by 4 bases and J by 2 bases, 10 bases remained unmatched. The CDR3 totals 16 residues.